This record covers a single T cell receptor beta chain. Assay used: immunoSEQ multiplex PCR; TCRdb lists only in-frame clones, some missing. The data contain 45,000 to 50,000 clones, 92% of them seen just once; the ten biggest clones take up under 2.5%. V gave up 5 bases and J gave up 6 bases, with 14 bases separating them. CDR1 and CDR2 (germline): LNHDA, SQIVND (reference sequence). CDR3 length: 14 residues. This record belongs to a study of T cell changes during pregnancy in multiple sclerosis. The receptor was derived from a female donor with multiple sclerosis, enrolled in a pregnancy study. The chain has TRBV19 and TRBJ2-4, with D possibly matching TRBD1 (6 bases). The material was peripheral blood, obtained in the third trimester of pregnancy. CDR3: CASSFGQSVNIQYF. CDR3 coding DNA: TGTGCCAGTAGTTTCGGACAGTCCGTAAACATTCAGTACTTC.